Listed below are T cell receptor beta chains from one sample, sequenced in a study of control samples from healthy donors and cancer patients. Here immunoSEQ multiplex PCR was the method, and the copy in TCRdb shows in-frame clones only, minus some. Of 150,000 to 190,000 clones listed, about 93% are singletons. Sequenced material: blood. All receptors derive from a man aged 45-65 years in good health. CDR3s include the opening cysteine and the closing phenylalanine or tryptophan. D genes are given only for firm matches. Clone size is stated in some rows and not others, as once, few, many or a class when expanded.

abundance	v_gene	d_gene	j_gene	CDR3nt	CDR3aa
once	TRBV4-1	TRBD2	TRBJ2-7	TGCGCCAGCAGCCCCCTGGGACTAGACGAGCAGTACTTC	CASSPLGLDEQYF
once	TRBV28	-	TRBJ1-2	TGTGCCAGCGCCCCATTGAGGGCGTATGGCTACACCTTC	CASAPLRAYGYTF
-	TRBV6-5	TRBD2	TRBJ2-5	TGTGCCAGCAGTTACTACGGACTAGCAGGGGAGACCCAGTACTTC	CASSYYGLAGETQYF
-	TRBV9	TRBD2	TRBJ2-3	TGTGCCAGCAGCGTTTCCAGCGGGAGGATCACAGATACGCAGTATTTT	CASSVSSGRITDTQYF
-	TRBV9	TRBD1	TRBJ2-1	TGTGCCAGCAGCGGGACCGGGACAGGGAGAGTAGCGCAGTTCTTC	CASSGTGTGRVAQFF
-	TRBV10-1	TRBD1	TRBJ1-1	TGCGCCAGCAGACTTCAGGGGGACACTGAAGCTTTCTTT	CASRLQGDTEAFF
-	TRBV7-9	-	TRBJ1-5	TGTGCCAGCAGCCCTTGGCAGGGGAGTCAGCCCCAGCATTTT	CASSPWQGSQPQHF
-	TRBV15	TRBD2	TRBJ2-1	TGTGCCACCAGCAGAGGATCGTTATTAGCGGGATTGAGGAATGAGCAGTTCTTC	CATSRGSLLAGLRNEQFF
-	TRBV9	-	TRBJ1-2	TGTGCCAGCAGCGTAGCCTCGGGCCAGAAGACCTTC	CASSVASGQKTF
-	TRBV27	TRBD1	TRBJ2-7	TGTGCCAGCAGCCACGACAGGGCCTACGAGCAGTACTTC	CASSHDRAYEQYF
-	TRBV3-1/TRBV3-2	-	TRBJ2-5	TGTGCCAGCAGCCAAAGCCCCCAAGAGACCCAGTACTTC	CASSQSPQETQYF
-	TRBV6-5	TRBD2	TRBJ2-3	TGTGCCAGCGTAGCGGGAAACACAGATACGCAGTATTTT	CASVAGNTDTQYF
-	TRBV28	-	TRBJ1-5	TGTGCCAGCAGTTCAGGACAGCAAGGCAATCAGCCCCAGCATTTT	CASSSGQQGNQPQHF
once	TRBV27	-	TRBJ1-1	TGTGCCAGCAGTTTGCCCGGCGGCGAAGCTTTCTTT	CASSLPGGEAFF
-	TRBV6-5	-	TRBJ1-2	TGTGCCAGCAGTTACTCAGCGGACTATGGCTACACCTTC	CASSYSADYGYTF
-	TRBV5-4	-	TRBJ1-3	TGTGCCAGCAGCTTGGACCCTTTCTCTGGAAACACCATATATTTT	CASSLDPFSGNTIYF
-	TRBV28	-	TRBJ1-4	TGTGCCAGCAGTTTAGGTGCAACTAATGAAAAACTGTTTTTT	CASSLGATNEKLFF
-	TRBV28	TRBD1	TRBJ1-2	TGTGCCAGCAGTTCCGCGGGACAGGGGTCCCGAAATGGCTACACCTTC	CASSSAGQGSRNGYTF
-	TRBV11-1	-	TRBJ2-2	TGTGCCAGCAGCGGGTTAGCCCGGACCGGGGAGCTGTTTTTT	CASSGLARTGELFF
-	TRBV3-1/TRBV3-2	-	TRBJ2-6	TGTGCCAGCAGCCCGACCCATGCCCGAACTGGTGGGGCCAACGTCCTGACTTTC	CASSPTHARTGGANVLTF
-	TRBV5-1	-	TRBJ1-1	TGCGCCAGCAGCTGGGGCGAGGGAGGCACTGAAGCTTTCTTT	CASSWGEGGTEAFF
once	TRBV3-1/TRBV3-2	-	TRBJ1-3	TGTGCCAGCAGCCAACGTCGGTCCGCCCGTGGAAACACCATATATTTT	CASSQRRSARGNTIYF
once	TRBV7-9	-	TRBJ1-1	TGTGCCAGCAGCTTAGAGAGGGGGAACACTGAAGCTTTCTTT	CASSLERGNTEAFF
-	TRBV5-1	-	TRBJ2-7	TGCGCCAGCAGCTTGTTGCACAGGTTCGTGTACGAGCAGTACTTC	CASSLLHRFVYEQYF
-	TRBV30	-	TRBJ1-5	TGTGCCTGGAGTAGGGGGGAAGGACAGCCCCAGCATTTT	CAWSRGEGQPQHF
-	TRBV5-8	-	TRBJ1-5	TGTGCCAGCAGCTTGTCCGGGGTTCTTAGTCAGCCCCAGCATTTT	CASSLSGVLSQPQHF
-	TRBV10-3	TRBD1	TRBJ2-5	TGTGCCATCAGTGGATCGACAGGGAACCAAGAGACCCAGTACTTC	CAISGSTGNQETQYF
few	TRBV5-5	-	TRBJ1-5	TGTGCCAGCAGCGGGGAAATAGGCGGTCAGCCCCAGCATTTT	CASSGEIGGQPQHF
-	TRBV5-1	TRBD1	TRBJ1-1	TGCGCCAGCAGCGGAGGACAGGGTAGCTCTGAAGCTTTCTTT	CASSGGQGSSEAFF
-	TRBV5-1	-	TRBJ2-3	TGCGCCAGCAGCCTGCAGGTAGCTAGCACAGATACGCAGTATTTT	CASSLQVASTDTQYF
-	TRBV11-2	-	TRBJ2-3	TGTGCCAGCAGCTGGGAGCGTCCCCCCACAGATACGCAGTATTTT	CASSWERPPTDTQYF
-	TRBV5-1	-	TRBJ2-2	TGCGCCAGCAGCAAAAACCAGGCGACCGGGGAGCTGTTTTTT	CASSKNQATGELFF
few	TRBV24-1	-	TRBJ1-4	TGTGCCACCAGTGACTCCGGAGATAATGAAAAACTGTTTTTT	CATSDSGDNEKLFF
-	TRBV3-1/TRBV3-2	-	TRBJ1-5	TGTGCCAGCAGCCAAGAGGGGGGAAGCAATCAGCCCCAGCATTTT	CASSQEGGSNQPQHF
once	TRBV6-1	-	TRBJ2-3	TGTGCCAGCAGTGAAGTGGGTGGCACAGATACGCAGTATTTT	CASSEVGGTDTQYF
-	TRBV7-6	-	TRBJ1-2	TGTGCCAGCAGCTTAGGCGGGCGGGGATCAGGTGGCTACACCTTC	CASSLGGRGSGGYTF
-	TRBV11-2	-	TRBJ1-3	TGTGCCAGCAGTCTTATGGGGGCCTCTGGAAACACCATATATTTT	CASSLMGASGNTIYF
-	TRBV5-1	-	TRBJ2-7	TGCGCCAGCAGCTTGGTCGGGGGGCGATCCTACGAGCAGTACTTC	CASSLVGGRSYEQYF